The 8 T cell receptor beta chains given below trace back to one sample, sequenced in a study of OX40 agonist ivuxolimab in advanced cancers. Using immunoSEQ multiplex PCR, the repertoire was profiled, and TCRdb retains in-frame clones only, with some absent. This table has 35,000 to 55,000 clones, 70% to 90% appearing once. The sequenced sample was CD4+ or CD8+ T cells sorted from blood, obtained in a trial of the OX40 agonist ivuxolimab. The receptors derive from an adult with an advanced solid tumor such as melanoma, head and neck, liver or kidney cancer.

The chain links TRBV10-3 to TRBJ1-2; unclear D gene. Trimming stripped 6 bases from V and 0 bases from J, with 11 bases between. Looked up from germline, CDR1 is ENHRY and CDR2 is SYGVKD. This CDR3 region has 14 residues. The DNA of the CDR3 is TGTGCCATCAGGAGGGAACGGTCTAACTATGGCTACACCTTC. Translation: CAIRRERSNYGYTF.

The chain recombines TRBV7-8 with TRBJ1-2, with TRBD1 matching over 7 bases. After removal of 2 bases from V and 8 bases from J, the junction contained 8 bases not matched to a gene. The CDR3 has 14 amino acids. Germline V gives CDR1 SGHVS, CDR2 FQNEAQ. This CDR3 reads CASSLKDRPTGYTF. The CDR3 bases are TGTGCCAGCAGCTTAAAGGACAGGCCTACCGGCTACACCTTC.

This clone was seen a handful of times. This chain uses TRBV11-2 with TRBJ2-7; either TRBD1 or TRBD2 may fit D (5 bases each). Germline values: CDR1 SGHAT, CDR2 FQNNGV. The V end lost 3 bases, the J end lost 6 bases, and 15 bases lay between the germline ends. There are 14 residues in the CDR3. The DNA for the CDR3 is TGTGCCAGCAGCTTCCTACGGGACGGATTCGAGCAGTACTTC. Residues: CASSFLRDGFEQYF.

The J gene is TRBJ1-5, the V gene TRBV11-2; D is unresolved. Trimming took 1 base from V and 4 from J, leaving 5 bases between them. The germline V gene has CDR1 SGHAT and CDR2 FQNNGV. This CDR3 has 13 residues. CDR3 residues: CASSLVGNQPQHF. CDR3 DNA sequence: TGTGCCAGCAGCTTAGTTGGGAATCAGCCCCAGCATTTT. The full variable domain, rest sourced from reference TRBV11-2 and TRBJ1-5, is EAGVAQSPRYKIIEKRQSVAFWCNPISGHATLYWYQQILGQGPKLLIQFQNNGVVDDSQLPKDRFSAERLKGVDSTLKIQPAKLEDSAVYLCASSLVGNQPQHFGDGTRLSIL.

The genes are TRBV30 and TRBJ2-3; the D gene is possibly TRBD2 (6 bases). Germline CDR1 GTSNPN, CDR2 SVGIG (reference sequence). CDR3 length: 15 amino acids. The ends were cut back, 2 bases at V and 0 bases at J, with 12 bases in the middle. As DNA, the CDR3 is TGTGCCTGGAGTTTAGCGGTAACTAGCACAGATACGCAGTATTTT. Protein product: CAWSLAVTSTDTQYF.

This rearrangement joins TRBV9 to TRBJ2-6; possible D gene TRBD2, 6 bases. Per germline, CDR1 SGDLS and CDR2 YYNGEE. Trimming removed 0 bases at V and 1 base at J, with 8 bases between. The CDR3 runs 16 residues. This CDR3 reads CASSVVGRSGANVLTF. Written as DNA, the CDR3 is TGTGCCAGCAGCGTAGTCGGGAGATCTGGGGCCAACGTCCTGACTTTC.

The V gene is TRBV6-1, the J gene TRBJ2-7; D may be TRBD1 or TRBD2 (6 bases each). Trimming took off 7 bases at V and 3 bases at J, with 16 bases between the two ends. CDR3 size: 14 residues. CDR1 and CDR2 from the germline V gene are MNHNS and SASEGT. CDR3 amino acids: CASILTGGNYEQYF. CDR3 nucleotide sequence: TGTGCCAGCATTCTGACAGGAGGGAACTACGAGCAGTACTTC.

The V gene is TRBV28, the J gene TRBJ1-5; D is perhaps TRBD1 (6 bases). The V gene lost 6 bases and the J gene lost 3 bases, with 12 bases spanning the gap. The CDR3 covers 14 residues. The germline V gene encodes CDR1 MDHEN and CDR2 SYDVKM. DNA for the CDR3: TGTGCCAGCAGACCCGGACAGAACAATCAGCCCCAGCATTTT. It is translated as CASRPGQNNQPQHF.